This T cell receptor beta chain was observed in a study of control samples from healthy donors and cancer patients. The repertoire was sequenced with immunoSEQ multiplex PCR; TCRdb's copy has only in-frame clones and lacks some. The table lists under 150,000 clones, 85% to 90% of them singletons. Sequenced input: PBMCs. The origin of this receptor is a woman between 50 and 59 years old with colorectal cancer.

In DNA form, the CDR3 reads TGTGCCAGCAGCTTAGGGACAGTCTACGAGCAGTACTTC. Translated, it gives CASSLGTVYEQYF. The chain carries TRBV11-2 and TRBJ2-7; D possibly corresponds to TRBD1 (6 bases). Deletions cut 1 base from V and 3 bases from J, with 7 bases between. The V gene's germline CDR1 is SGHAT and CDR2 FQNNGV. This CDR3 has 13 amino acids. The full variable domain, with the rest looked up from reference TRBV11-2 and TRBJ2-7, is EAGVAQSPRYKIIEKRQSVAFWCNPISGHATLYWYQQILGQGPKLLIQFQNNGVVDDSQLPKDRFSAERLKGVDSTLKIQPAKLEDSAVYLCASSLGTVYEQYFGPGTRLTVT.